These 15 T cell receptor beta chains came from one sample sequenced in a study of T cell changes during pregnancy in multiple sclerosis. Sequenced by immunoSEQ multiplex PCR; TCRdb stores in-frame clones only, minus some. The data hold 65,000 to 95,000 clones, with approximately 94% observed a single time. The source material was peripheral blood, sampled after pregnancy. The receptors originated from a female donor in good health, enrolled as a control in a pregnancy study.

This rearrangement joins TRBV4-2 to TRBJ2-1; D might be TRBD2 (6 bases). The CDR3 has 16 amino acids. Trimming left V 0 bases short and J 6 bases short, with 15 bases between. Looked up from germline, CDR1 is LGHNA and CDR2 is YNFKEQ. The chain's CDR3 is CASSQDPSGLINEQFF. Written as DNA, the CDR3 is TGTGCCAGCAGCCAAGATCCGTCGGGACTCATCAATGAGCAGTTCTTC.

The chain uses TRBV27 and TRBJ1-1; TRBD1 might be the D (5 bases). This CDR3 region has 15 residues. Germline loops: CDR1 MNHEY, CDR2 SMNVEV (reference sequence). V shed 4 bases and J shed 9 bases, with 21 bases lying between them. CDR3 in amino acids: CASSSYGPTGSKAFF. DNA for the CDR3: TGTGCCAGCAGTTCTTATGGTCCCACAGGCTCCAAAGCTTTCTTT.

The chain carries TRBV25-1 and TRBJ2-3; 9 nucleotides line up with TRBD2. V dropped 7 bases and J dropped 4; count of bases not matched to a gene: 18. Germline-derived CDR1 and CDR2 are MGHDK and SYGVNS. This CDR3 has 18 amino acids. Written as DNA, the CDR3 is TGTGCCAGCACCCCCACGAGCCGTAGCGGGAGTCGCTCAGATACGCAGTATTTT. The encoded protein is CASTPTSRSGSRSDTQYF.

This chain uses TRBV27 with TRBJ1-5; possibly TRBD1 for D (6 bases). Germline lookup yields CDR1 MNHEY and CDR2 SMNVEV (reference sequence). The ends were cut back, 6 bases at V and 9 bases at J, with 24 bases in the middle. The CDR3 consists of 16 residues. CDR3 residues: CASSRTPGAAVWPQHF. DNA of the CDR3: TGTGCCAGCAGCCGTACCCCAGGGGCCGCAGTTTGGCCCCAGCATTTT.

J is TRBJ2-7 and V is TRBV5-6; TRBD1 agrees at 7 bases. The CDR3 length is 14 residues. V trimming: 1 base; J trimming: 2 bases; junction bases outside the gene matches: 3. Germline V gene sequence: CDR1 SGHDT, CDR2 YYEEEE. CDR3 DNA sequence: TGTGCCAGCAGCTTGAGAGGGGGCCCCTACGAGCAGTACTTC. It yields the protein CASSLRGGPYEQYF.

The genes are TRBV18 and TRBJ2-7, with D possibly being TRBD2 (6 bases). The germline V gene has CDR1 KGHSH and CDR2 LQKENI. The V gene lost 3 bases and the J gene lost 0 bases, with 12 bases spanning the gap. This CDR3 has 15 residues. The CDR3 nucleotides read TGTGCCAGCTCACCGGCTGGGGGGTACTCCTACGAGCAGTACTTC. Translating gives CASSPAGGYSYEQYF. The entire variable domain, with the rest obtained from reference TRBV18 and TRBJ2-7, is as follows: NAGVMQNPRHLVRRRGQEARLRCSPMKGHSHVYWYRQLPEEGLKFMVYLQKENIIDESGMPKERFSAEFPKEGPSILRIQQVVRGDSAAYFCASSPAGGYSYEQYFGPGTRLTVT.

The CDR3: CASRGQGYDTQYF. The CDR3 coding sequence is TGTGCCAGCAGGGGACAGGGTTACGATACGCAGTATTTT. V is TRBV6-4 and J is TRBJ2-3; 9 bases map to TRBD1. J gave up 6 bases and V 6 bases, and 4 bases lay outside the gene matches. This CDR3 has 13 residues. Per the germline V gene, CDR1 is MRHNA and CDR2 is SNTAGT.

V and J are TRBV9 and TRBJ2-7; 9 nucleotides match TRBD1. This CDR3 has 15 amino acids. V dropped 4 bases and J dropped 3; count of bases not matched to a gene: 8. Germline V gene sequence: CDR1 SGDLS, CDR2 YYNGEE. The CDR3, as DNA: TGTGCCAGCAGCACGGGAACAGGGGGCATCTACGAGCAGTACTTC. This gives the protein CASSTGTGGIYEQYF. Drawing the rest from reference TRBV9 and TRBJ2-7, the complete variable domain is DSGVTQTPKHLITATGQRVTLRCSPRSGDLSVYWYQQSLDQGLQFLIQYYNGEERAKGNILERFSAQQFPDLHSELNLSSLELGDSALYFCASSTGTGGIYEQYFGPGTRLTVT.

J is TRBJ1-5 and V is TRBV7-9, with 10 bases identical to TRBD1. With V trimmed by 6 bases and J by 1 base, 9 bases remained unmatched. The CDR3 has 17 amino acids. The germline CDR1 and CDR2 sequences are SEHNR and FQNEAQ (reference sequence). CDR3 loop: CASSSGTGDPSNQPQHF. For the CDR3, the DNA is TGTGCCAGCAGTTCCGGGACAGGGGATCCCAGCAATCAGCCCCAGCATTTT. Full variable domain (remainder filled in from reference TRBV7-9 and TRBJ1-5): DTGVSQNPRHKITKRGQNVTFRCDPISEHNRLYWYRQTLGQGPEFLTYFQNEAQLEKSRLLSDRFSAERPKGSFSTLEIQRTEQGDSAMYLCASSSGTGDPSNQPQHFGDGTRLSIL.

CDR3 sequence reads: CASSLDSSNQPQHF. CDR3 coding DNA: TGTGCCAGCAGCCTGGACAGTAGCAATCAGCCCCAGCATTTT. The chain links TRBV7-2 to TRBJ1-5; D might be TRBD1 (6 bases). The V end lost 5 bases, the J end lost 0 bases, and 8 bases lay between the germline ends. CDR3 length equals 14 residues. Per the germline V gene, CDR1 is SGHTA and CDR2 is FQGNSA. The full variable domain, rest sourced from reference TRBV7-2 and TRBJ1-5, is GAGVSQSPSNKVTEKGKDVELRCDPISGHTALYWYRQSLGQGLEFLIYFQGNSAPDKSGLPSDRFSAERTGGSVSTLTIQRTQQEDSAVYLCASSLDSSNQPQHFGDGTRLSIL.

This clone was detected only a few times. The chain couples TRBV18 to TRBJ1-2; tentative D call: TRBD1 (6 bases). Between the trimmed V and J ends, which lost 4 bases and 3 bases, there was a span of 12 bases. The CDR3 is 14 amino acids. Germline V gives CDR1 KGHSH, CDR2 LQKENI. The CDR3 sequence is CASSQGQTDYGYTF. The CDR3 DNA follows: TGTGCCAGCTCACAAGGACAGACAGACTATGGCTACACCTTC.

The chain links TRBV10-1 to TRBJ2-5; weak D call: TRBD1 (6 bases). The V and J ends lost 5 bases and 7 bases respectively, with 14 bases between them. Germline V CDR1 and CDR2: WNHNN, SYGVQD (reference sequence). CDR3 size: 13 residues. Written as DNA, the CDR3 is TGCGCCAGCAGTCCTTGGGGGACATGGACCCAGTACTTC. This gives the protein CASSPWGTWTQYF.

In this sample, this clone turned up once. The V and J genes are TRBV7-2 and TRBJ2-5, with D possibly TRBD2 on 6 matching bases. V was pared by 3 bases and J by 5 bases, with 16 bases between. The CDR3 is made up of 15 amino acids. Germline-derived CDR1 and CDR2 are SGHTA and FQGNSA. For the CDR3, the DNA is TGTGCCAGCAGCTTGGGCGGGGCGCGGGCGGAGACCCAGTACTTC. Its translation: CASSLGGARAETQYF.

This clone was observed once. The rearrangement joins TRBV5-1 to TRBJ1-2, with 7 positions matching TRBD1. This CDR3 comprises 15 residues. The ends lost 4 bases at V and 3 bases at J; junction bases unmatched: 9. Germline V lookup: CDR1 SGHRS, CDR2 YFSETQ. DNA for the CDR3: TGCGCCAGCAGCCCGGCGACAGGGAGATACTATGGCTACACCTTC. Protein product: CASSPATGRYYGYTF.

The chain links TRBV7-3 to TRBJ2-1; 8 bases map to TRBD1. With V trimmed by 5 bases and J by 4 bases, 4 bases remained unmatched. The CDR3 totals 14 residues. CDR1 and CDR2 from the germline V gene are SGHTA and FQGTGA. The CDR3 DNA sequence: TGTGCCAGCAGCAGTACAGGGGGGTACAATGAGCAGTTCTTC. As protein: CASSSTGGYNEQFF.